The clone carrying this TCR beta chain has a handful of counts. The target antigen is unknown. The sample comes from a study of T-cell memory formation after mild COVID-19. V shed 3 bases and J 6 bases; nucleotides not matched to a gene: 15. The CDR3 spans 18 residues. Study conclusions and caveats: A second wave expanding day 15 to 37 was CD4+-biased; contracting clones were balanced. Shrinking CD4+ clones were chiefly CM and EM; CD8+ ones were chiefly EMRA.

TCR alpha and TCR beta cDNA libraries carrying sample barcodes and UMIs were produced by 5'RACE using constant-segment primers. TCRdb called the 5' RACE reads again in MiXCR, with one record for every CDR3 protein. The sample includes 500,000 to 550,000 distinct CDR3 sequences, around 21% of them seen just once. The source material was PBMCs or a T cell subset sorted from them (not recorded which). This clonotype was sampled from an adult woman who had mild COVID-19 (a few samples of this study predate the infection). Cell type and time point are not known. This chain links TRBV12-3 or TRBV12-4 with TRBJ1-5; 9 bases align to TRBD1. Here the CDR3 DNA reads TGTGCCAGCAGTTTTCGCGGCACCGGGACAGGGTTAATTCAGCCCCAGCATTTT. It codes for CASSFRGTGTGLIQPQHF.